Shown below are 21 T cell receptor beta chains from a single sample sequenced in a study of blood T cell repertoires in COVID-19. Produced via immunoSEQ multiplex PCR; TCRdb's table is partial and in-frame only. Of about 250,000 clones listed, approximately 86% are singletons. Sequenced material: peripheral blood. The receptor set was obtained from a woman between 55 and 75 years old who had recovered from COVID-19.

The chain is built from TRBV11-3 and TRBJ2-7, with 11 bases identical to TRBD2. This CDR3 has 19 residues. Germline loops: CDR1 SGHNT, CDR2 YENEEA. V was pared by 1 base and J by 2 bases, with 13 bases of the junction left unmatched. The CDR3 DNA is TGTGCCAGCAGCTTAGTGGGTAGCGGGGGGGCCGAAATTACCTACGAGCAGTACTTC. It encodes CASSLVGSGGAEITYEQYF.

V gene TRBV2 combines with J gene TRBJ1-1, with D unresolved. The CDR3 covers 13 residues. V lost 7 bases and J lost 1, with 10 bases in between. Germline loops: CDR1 SNHLY, CDR2 FYNNEI. CDR3 sequence reads: CASTSDWNTEAFF. DNA of the CDR3: TGTGCCAGCACGTCAGACTGGAACACTGAAGCTTTCTTT.

This sequence joins TRBV6-5 and TRBJ1-3; 7 bases align to TRBD1. CDR1 and CDR2 from the germline V gene are MNHEY and SVGAGI. The length of the CDR3 is 11 residues. With V trimmed by 10 bases and J by 7 bases, 4 bases remained unmatched. CDR3 region: CATTQGNTIYF. CDR3 nucleotides: TGTGCCACCACACAGGGGAACACCATATATTTT.

The V call is TRBV27, the J call TRBJ2-7, with TRBD1 identical over 10 bases. The CDR3 covers 14 residues. The trim removed 2 bases at V and 3 bases at J, leaving 1 base unmatched. Germline V CDR1 and CDR2: MNHEY, SMNVEV (reference sequence). This CDR3 is CASSLRDRGYEQYF. In DNA form, the CDR3 reads TGTGCCAGCAGTTTACGGGACAGGGGCTACGAGCAGTACTTC.

The chain recombines TRBV5-1 with TRBJ2-2; the D is unclear. The CDR3 runs 13 residues. From germline, CDR1 is SGHRS and CDR2 YFSETQ. Trimming cost V 0 bases and J 5 bases, with 5 bases left between them. The CDR3 DNA is TGCGCCAGCAGCTTGGGAGTGACCGGGGAGCTGTTTTTT. Amino acids: CASSLGVTGELFF.

This clone occurred once. The chain has TRBV6-6 and TRBJ2-3; a weak D match, TRBD1 (5 bases). Germline lookup yields CDR1 MNHNY and CDR2 SVGAGI (reference sequence). CDR3 length: 12 amino acids. V was cut by 10 bases and J by 3 bases, with 11 bases left in between. The chain's CDR3 is CATSPGTDTQYF. In DNA, the CDR3 is TGTGCCACCTCCCCAGGGACAGATACGCAGTATTTT.

For the CDR3, the DNA is TGTGCCAGCAGCTTGGGACAGGTTTACTCCTACAATGAGCAGTTCTTC. It encodes CASSLGQVYSYNEQFF. The genes are TRBV11-3 and TRBJ2-1, with 8 bases matching TRBD1. Germline CDR1 reads SGHNT; CDR2 reads YENEEA. Unmatched junction bases numbered 4, after V lost 3 bases and J lost 0 bases. The CDR3 is made up of 16 amino acids.

The chain has TRBV19 and TRBJ1-2; D unclear. The CDR3 contains 13 residues. Germline CDR1 and CDR2: LNHDA and SQIVND (reference sequence). The V end lost 1 base, the J end lost 3 bases, and 6 bases lay between the germline ends. DNA for the CDR3: TGTGCCAGTAGTATAGTGAGGGACTATGGCTACACCTTC. This translates into CASSIVRDYGYTF.

The rearrangement uses TRBV5-4 and TRBJ2-7, with a tentative D call TRBD2 (5 bases). Germline V gives CDR1 SGHNT, CDR2 YYREEE (reference sequence). V was clipped by 1 base and J by 3 bases, with 5 bases between them. The CDR3 has 12 amino acids. The CDR3 here is CASSLRDYEQYF. The CDR3 nucleotides are TGTGCCAGCAGCTTGCGGGACTACGAGCAGTACTTC.

The chain uses TRBV21-1 and TRBJ2-5; the table gives TRBD2 as D, unverified against the DNA. TRBV21-1 corresponds to a pseudogene. CDR3 length: 19 amino acids. CDR3 in DNA: TGTGCCAGCAGCAAAGGGTCGGGACTCGGTCCCTCCATGCGAGAGACCCAGTACTTC. Translation gives CASSKGSGLGPSMRETQYF.

The V call is TRBV19, the J call TRBJ2-7; possible D gene TRBD1, 5 bases. The V end was cut by 2 bases, the J end by 4 bases, with 6 bases between. Germline assignment: CDR1 LNHDA and CDR2 SQIVND (reference sequence). The CDR3 covers 12 residues. The CDR3, as DNA: TGTGCCAGTAGTATACAGGGTTACGAGCAGTACTTC. Protein sequence: CASSIQGYEQYF.

The chain links TRBV7-2 to TRBJ1-2, with a tentative D call TRBD1 (6 bases). This CDR3 is built from 14 residues. V was shortened by 5 bases and J by 5 bases, with 15 bases between the two germline ends. The V gene's germline CDR1 is SGHTA and CDR2 FQGNSA. The CDR3 reads CASSPPGQPYGYTF. CDR3 bases: TGTGCCAGCAGCCCTCCAGGACAGCCTTATGGCTACACCTTC.

The J gene is TRBJ2-7, the V gene TRBV18; TRBD1 agrees at 7 bases. The CDR3 spans 15 residues. V was pared by 3 bases and J by 2 bases, with 7 bases of the junction left unmatched. CDR1 KGHSH and CDR2 LQKENI come from the germline V gene. CDR3 protein: CASSPSDTGAYEQYF. The CDR3 DNA sequence: TGTGCCAGCTCACCTTCCGATACAGGGGCCTACGAGCAGTACTTC.

The V call is TRBV7-2, the J call TRBJ1-2; 7 bases match TRBD1. V was clipped by 3 bases and J by 3 bases; unmatched bases: 7. CDR3 length: 15 amino acids. CDR1 and CDR2 (germline): SGHTA, FQGNSA. CDR3 coding DNA: TGTGCCAGCAGCTTCGCCTCCGGGACAGACTATGGCTACACCTTC. It translates to CASSFASGTDYGYTF.

The chain has TRBV7-3 and TRBJ2-7; 7 bases are shared with TRBD2. Losses at the gene ends were 5 bases for V and 7 bases for J; bases not matched to a gene: 14. Germline CDR1 is SGHTA and CDR2 is FQGTGA. This CDR3 contains 15 residues. The CDR3 loop reads CASSLRGDRLDEQYF. The CDR3 nucleotides read TGTGCCAGCAGCCTACGGGGGGACCGTTTGGATGAGCAGTACTTC.

In this sample, this clone turned up a few times. The chain uses TRBV5-4 and TRBJ2-1; 9 bases line up with TRBD2. V shed 2 bases, J shed 5 bases, and the junction held 2 bases outside the gene matches. Germline-derived CDR1 and CDR2 are SGHNT and YYREEE (reference sequence). This CDR3 region has 14 residues. DNA for the CDR3: TGTGCCAGCAGCTTCCAGCGGGGGGACAATGAGCAGTTCTTC. It encodes CASSFQRGDNEQFF.

This sequence joins TRBV4-3 and TRBJ1-2; 8 nucleotides line up with TRBD1. Germline V lookup: CDR1 LGHNA, CDR2 YSLEER. The CDR3 runs 16 residues. Trimming took 3 bases from V and 0 from J; bases not matched to a gene: 6. CDR3 loop: CASSQATGGSNYGYTF. Written as DNA, the CDR3 is TGCGCCAGCAGCCAGGCTACAGGGGGATCTAACTATGGCTACACCTTC.

The V and J genes are TRBV5-8 and TRBJ1-1; 9 bases are shared with TRBD1. Per the germline V gene, CDR1 is SGHTS and CDR2 is YDEGEE. The CDR3 consists of 15 residues. V gave up 5 bases and J gave up 4 bases; unmatched junction bases: 9. This CDR3 reads CASRQGAQEVTEAFF. In DNA form, the CDR3 reads TGTGCCAGCAGACAGGGGGCACAGGAAGTCACTGAAGCTTTCTTT.

J is TRBJ1-1 and V is TRBV7-8; D unclear. Germline CDR1 is SGHVS and CDR2 is FQNEAQ. V gave up 2 bases and J gave up 4 bases, with 11 bases separating them. The CDR3 contains 14 residues. CDR3 residues: CASSLLGLSTEAFF. The CDR3 DNA is TGTGCCAGCAGCTTATTAGGACTGAGCACTGAAGCTTTCTTT.

This chain uses TRBV2 with TRBJ2-7; tentative D call: TRBD1 (6 bases). V lost 4 bases and J lost 12, with 16 bases in between. Germline CDR1 and CDR2: SNHLY and FYNNEI. The CDR3 runs to 12 residues. The CDR3: CASSGGPTKGYF. CDR3 in DNA: TGTGCCAGCAGTGGGGGGCCTACAAAAGGGTACTTC.

DNA of the CDR3: TGTGCCAGCAGTTACTCACTATTAGCTAACTATGGCTACACCTTC. This sequence encodes CASSYSLLANYGYTF. The chain is built from TRBV6-5 and TRBJ1-2, with D unclear. In germline, CDR1 is MNHEY, CDR2 SVGAGI. The V end lost 0 bases, the J end lost 0 bases, and 8 bases lay between the germline ends. The CDR3 contains 15 residues.